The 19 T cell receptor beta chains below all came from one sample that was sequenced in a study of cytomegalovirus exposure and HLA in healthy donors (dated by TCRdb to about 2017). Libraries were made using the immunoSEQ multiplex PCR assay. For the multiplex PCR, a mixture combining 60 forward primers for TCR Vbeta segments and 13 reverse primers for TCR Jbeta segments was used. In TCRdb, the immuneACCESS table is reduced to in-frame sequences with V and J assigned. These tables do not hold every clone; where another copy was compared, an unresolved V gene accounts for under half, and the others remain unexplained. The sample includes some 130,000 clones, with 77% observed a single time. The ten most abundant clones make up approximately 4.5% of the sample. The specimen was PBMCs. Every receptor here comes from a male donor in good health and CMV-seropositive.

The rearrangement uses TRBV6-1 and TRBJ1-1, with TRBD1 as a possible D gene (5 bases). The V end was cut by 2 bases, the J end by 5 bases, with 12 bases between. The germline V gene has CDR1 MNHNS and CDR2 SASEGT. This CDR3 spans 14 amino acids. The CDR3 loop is CASSESGGGTEAFF. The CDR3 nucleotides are TGTGCCAGCAGTGAAAGTGGGGGAGGGACTGAAGCTTTCTTT.

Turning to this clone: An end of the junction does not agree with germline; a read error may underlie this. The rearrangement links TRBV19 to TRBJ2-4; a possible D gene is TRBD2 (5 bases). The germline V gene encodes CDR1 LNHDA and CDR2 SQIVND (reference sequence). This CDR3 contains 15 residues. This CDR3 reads CASSIPDLAKNSQYF. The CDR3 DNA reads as TGTGCCAGTAGTATCCCGGACCTAGCCAAAAACAGTCAGTACTTC.

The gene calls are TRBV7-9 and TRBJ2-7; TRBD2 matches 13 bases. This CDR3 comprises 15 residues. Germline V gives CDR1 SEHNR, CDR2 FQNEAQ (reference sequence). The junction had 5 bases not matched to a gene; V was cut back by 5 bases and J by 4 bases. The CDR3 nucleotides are TGTGCCAGCAGCACACTAGCGGGAGGGCTGTACGAGCAGTACTTC. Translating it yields CASSTLAGGLYEQYF.

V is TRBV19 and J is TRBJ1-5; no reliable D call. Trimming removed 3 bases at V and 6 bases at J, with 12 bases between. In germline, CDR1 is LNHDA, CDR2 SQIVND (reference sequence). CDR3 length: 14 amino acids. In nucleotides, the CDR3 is TGTGCCAGTAGTATCGTCCAAGCGAGTCAGCCCCAGCATTTT. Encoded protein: CASSIVQASQPQHF. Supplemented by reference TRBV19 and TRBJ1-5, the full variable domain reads DGGITQSPKYLFRKEGQNVTLSCEQNLNHDAMYWYRQDPGQGLRLIYYSQIVNDFQKGDIAEGYSVSREKKESFPLTVTSAQKNPTAFYLCASSIVQASQPQHFGDGTRLSIL.

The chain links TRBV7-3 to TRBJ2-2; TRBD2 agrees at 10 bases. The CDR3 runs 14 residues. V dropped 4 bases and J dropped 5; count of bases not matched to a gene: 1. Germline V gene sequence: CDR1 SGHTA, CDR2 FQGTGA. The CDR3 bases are TGTGCCAGCAGCTCGGGACTAGCGACCGGGGAGCTGTTTTTT. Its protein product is CASSSGLATGELFF.

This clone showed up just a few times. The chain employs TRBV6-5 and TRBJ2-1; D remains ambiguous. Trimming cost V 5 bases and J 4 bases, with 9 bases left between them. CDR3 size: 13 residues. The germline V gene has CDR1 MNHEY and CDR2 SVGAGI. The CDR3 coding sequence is TGTGCCAGCAGTCCCGACTCTTACAATGAGCAGTTCTTC. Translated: CASSPDSYNEQFF.

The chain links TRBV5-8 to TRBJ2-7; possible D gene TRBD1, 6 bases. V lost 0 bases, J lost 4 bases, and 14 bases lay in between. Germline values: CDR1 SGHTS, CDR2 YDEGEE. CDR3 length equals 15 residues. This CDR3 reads CASSLGKGEGYEQYF. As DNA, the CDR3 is TGTGCCAGCAGCTTGGGGAAGGGGGAAGGGTACGAGCAGTACTTC. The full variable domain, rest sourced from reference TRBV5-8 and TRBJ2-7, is EAGVTQSPTHLIKTRGQQATLRCSPISGHTSVYWYQQALGLGLQFLLWYDEGEERNRGNFPPRFSGRQFPNYSSELNVNALELEDSALYLCASSLGKGEGYEQYFGPGTRLTVT.

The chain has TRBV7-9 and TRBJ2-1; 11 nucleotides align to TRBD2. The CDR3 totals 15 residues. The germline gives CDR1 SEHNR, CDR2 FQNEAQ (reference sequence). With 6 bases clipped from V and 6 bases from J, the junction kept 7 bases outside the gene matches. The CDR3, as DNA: TGTGCCAGCAGGCCAACTAGCGGGAGAGGCAATGAGCAGTTCTTC. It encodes CASRPTSGRGNEQFF. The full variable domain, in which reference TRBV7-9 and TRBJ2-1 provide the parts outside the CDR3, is DTGVSQNPRHKITKRGQNVTFRCDPISEHNRLYWYRQTLGQGPEFLTYFQNEAQLEKSRLLSDRFSAERPKGSFSTLEIQRTEQGDSAMYLCASRPTSGRGNEQFFGPGTRLTVL.

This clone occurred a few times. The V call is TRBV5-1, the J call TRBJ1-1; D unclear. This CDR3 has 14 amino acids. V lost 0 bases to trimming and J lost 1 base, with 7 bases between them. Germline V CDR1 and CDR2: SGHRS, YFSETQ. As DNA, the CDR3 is TGCGCCAGCAGCTTGGGTGCGGGGAACACTGAAGCTTTCTTT. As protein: CASSLGAGNTEAFF.

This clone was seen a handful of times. CDR3 protein: CASSARYGSTEAFF. Here the CDR3 DNA reads TGTGCCAGCAGCGCCCGGTACGGGAGCACTGAAGCTTTCTTT. This chain joins TRBV9 and TRBJ1-1, with D uncertain. Germline CDR1 reads SGDLS; CDR2 reads YYNGEE. CDR3 length: 14 residues. With 3 bases removed from V and 4 bases from J, the gap between germline ends came to 13 bases.

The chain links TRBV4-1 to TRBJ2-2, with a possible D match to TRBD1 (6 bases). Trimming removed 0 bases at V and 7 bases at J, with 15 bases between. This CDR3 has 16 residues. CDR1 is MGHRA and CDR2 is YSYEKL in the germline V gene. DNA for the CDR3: TGCGCCAGCAGCCAAGATCGGCAGGGGTTGGTCGGGGAGCTGTTTTTT. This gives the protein CASSQDRQGLVGELFF.

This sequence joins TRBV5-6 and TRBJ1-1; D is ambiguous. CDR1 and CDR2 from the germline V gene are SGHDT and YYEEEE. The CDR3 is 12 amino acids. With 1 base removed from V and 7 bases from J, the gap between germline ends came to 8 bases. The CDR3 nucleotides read TGTGCCAGCAGCTTGCTGGCGGGTGAAGCTTTCTTT. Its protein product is CASSLLAGEAFF.

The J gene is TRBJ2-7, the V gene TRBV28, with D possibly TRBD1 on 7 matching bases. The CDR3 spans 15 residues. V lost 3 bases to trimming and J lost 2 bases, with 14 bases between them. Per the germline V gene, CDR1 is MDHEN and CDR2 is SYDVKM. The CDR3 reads CASSFPAGGTYEQYF. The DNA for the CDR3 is TGTGCCAGCAGTTTCCCCGCAGGGGGGACCTACGAGCAGTACTTC.

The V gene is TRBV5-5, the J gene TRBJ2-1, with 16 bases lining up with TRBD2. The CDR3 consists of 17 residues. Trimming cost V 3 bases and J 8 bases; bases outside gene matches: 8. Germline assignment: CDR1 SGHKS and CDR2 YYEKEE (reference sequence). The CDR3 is CASSSGLAGGFRDEQFF. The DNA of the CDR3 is TGTGCCAGCAGCTCGGGACTAGCGGGAGGGTTTAGGGATGAGCAGTTCTTC.

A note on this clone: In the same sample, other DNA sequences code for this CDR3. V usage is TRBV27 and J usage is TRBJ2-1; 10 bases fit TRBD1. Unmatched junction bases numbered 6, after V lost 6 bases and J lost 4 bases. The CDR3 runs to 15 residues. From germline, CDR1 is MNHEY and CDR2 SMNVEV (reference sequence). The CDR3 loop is CASRLVGQGYNEQFF. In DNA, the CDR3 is TGTGCCAGCAGGCTTGTGGGACAGGGGTACAATGAGCAGTTCTTC.

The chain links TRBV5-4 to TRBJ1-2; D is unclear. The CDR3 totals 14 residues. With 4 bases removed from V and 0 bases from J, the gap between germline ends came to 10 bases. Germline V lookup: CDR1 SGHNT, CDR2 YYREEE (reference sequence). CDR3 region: CASSPADSNYGYTF. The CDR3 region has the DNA TGTGCCAGCAGCCCCGCAGACTCTAACTATGGCTACACCTTC.

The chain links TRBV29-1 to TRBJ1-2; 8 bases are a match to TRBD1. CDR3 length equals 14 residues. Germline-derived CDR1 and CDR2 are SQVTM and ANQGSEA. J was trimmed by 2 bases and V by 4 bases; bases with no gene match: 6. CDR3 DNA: TGCAGCGTTGGGCCCCGGACAGGGAACTATGGCTACACCTTC. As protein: CSVGPRTGNYGYTF.

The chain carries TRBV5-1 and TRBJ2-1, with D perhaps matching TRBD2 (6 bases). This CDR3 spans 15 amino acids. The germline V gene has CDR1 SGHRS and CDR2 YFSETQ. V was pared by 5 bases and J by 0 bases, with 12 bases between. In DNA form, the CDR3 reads TGCGCCAGCAGTGATGCGGGATACTCCTACAATGAGCAGTTCTTC. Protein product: CASSDAGYSYNEQFF.

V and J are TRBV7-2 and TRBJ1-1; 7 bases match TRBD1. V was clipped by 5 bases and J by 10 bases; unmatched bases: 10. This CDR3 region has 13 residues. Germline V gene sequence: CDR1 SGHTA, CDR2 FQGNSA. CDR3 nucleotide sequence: TGTGCCAGCAGCAAAGGGACAGTTGAGTTAGCTTTCTTT. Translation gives CASSKGTVELAFF.